Described below is a single T cell receptor beta chain sequence and its context. Antigen: not known. Researchers took RNA transcripts and amplified TCR beta CDR3 regions from them. Amplification began with first-round RT-PCR using HTBI primers, then second-round multiplex PCR was performed. TCRdb independently ran MiXCR on the multiplex PCR reads; one entry per CDR3 protein. The repertoire holds 170,000 or so distinct CDR3 sequences, with roughly two fifths as singletons. This record belongs to a study of Graves' ophthalmopathy and Graves' hyperthyroidism. Findings and limits, study-wide: For predicting ophthalmopathy progression, the model had more than 60% sensitivity and roughly 76% specificity. The authors also found most expanded thyroid clonotypes above 0.001 frequency in blood. A 13-signature model separated ophthalmopathy from stable hyperthyroidism, reaching roughly 85% sensitivity and less than 82% specificity cross-validated.

The evidence that diagnosis relied on was clinical symptoms, serum thyroxine, TRAb, thyroid ultrasound and orbital computed tomography. The trim removed 5 bases at V and 14 bases at J, leaving 6 bases unmatched. CDR1 and CDR2 (germline): SGHVS, FQNEAQ. CDR3 size: 12 residues. The source of this sequence is a middle-aged woman with Graves' ophthalmopathy. Sample: peripheral blood. This chain uses TRBV7-8 with TRBJ1-6; TRBD1 matches at 7 bases. CDR3 in amino acids: CASSPGGVALHF. The DNA of the CDR3 is TGTGCCAGCAGCCCAGGGGGGGTCGCCCTCCACTTT.